The next 22 T cell receptor beta chains were all read from a single sample in a study of blood T cell repertoires in COVID-19. Clones were read by immunoSEQ multiplex PCR, and TCRdb kept only the in-frame ones, dropping some. The sample includes around 200,000 clones, 75% to 85% of them seen just once. Material: peripheral blood. The source is a woman aged 40 to 50 with COVID-19, enrolled during active disease.

V is TRBV4-2 and J is TRBJ2-7; D gene ambiguous. V lost 3 bases, J lost 3 bases, and 15 bases lay in between. Germline V gives CDR1 LGHNA, CDR2 YNFKEQ. This CDR3 is 15 amino acids long. CDR3 sequence: CASSHRPEEVYEQYF. In DNA form, the CDR3 reads TGTGCCAGCAGCCACCGACCAGAAGAGGTCTACGAGCAGTACTTC.

This sequence joins TRBV5-1 and TRBJ1-2, with D possibly being TRBD1 (6 bases). This CDR3 contains 15 residues. Trimming took 4 bases from V and 5 from J, leaving 18 bases between them. Germline CDR1 reads SGHRS; CDR2 reads YFSETQ. The CDR3 sequence is CASSLDSPQSYGYTF. The CDR3, as DNA: TGCGCCAGCAGCCTGGACAGCCCGCAATCTTATGGCTACACCTTC.

Only a few counts were recorded for this clone. CDR3 sequence reads: CASSFWAGPKNTGELFF. The CDR3 coding sequence is TGTGCCAGCAGCTTTTGGGCAGGCCCTAAGAACACCGGGGAGCTGTTTTTT. The chain couples TRBV7-9 to TRBJ2-2; D not certain. Trimming took 3 bases from V and 1 from J, leaving 15 bases between them. Germline CDR1 reads SEHNR; CDR2 reads FQNEAQ (reference sequence). This CDR3 comprises 17 residues.

The chain links TRBV6-5 to TRBJ1-5; D not certain. V lost 7 bases to trimming and J lost 5 bases, with 12 bases between them. CDR1 MNHEY and CDR2 SVGAGI come from the germline V gene. The CDR3 runs to 13 residues. In DNA, the CDR3 is TGTGCCAGCAACCCGGGGAGGGATCAGCCCCAGCATTTT. Its protein is CASNPGRDQPQHF.

This clone was recorded only once. This chain connects TRBV5-1 to TRBJ2-7, with 7 bases matching TRBD1. This CDR3 spans 15 amino acids. V lost 0 bases to trimming and J lost 4 bases; unmatched junction nucleotides: 7. Germline values: CDR1 SGHRS, CDR2 YFSETQ. DNA of the CDR3: TGCGCCAGCAGCTTGGGACAGGGAAAAACTTACGAGCAGTACTTC. This sequence encodes CASSLGQGKTYEQYF.

J is TRBJ1-1 and V is TRBV7-6; D remains ambiguous. The germline gives CDR1 SGHVS, CDR2 FNYEAQ. Trimming took 5 bases from V and 5 from J, leaving 18 bases between them. This CDR3 region has 15 residues. Written as DNA, the CDR3 is TGTGCCAGCAGCCCAAGGTACCTGGGCGAAACTGAAGCTTTCTTT. The encoded protein is CASSPRYLGETEAFF.

This chain connects TRBV11-3 to TRBJ2-1; 7 nucleotides align to TRBD2. Germline V gene data show CDR1 as SGHNT and CDR2 as YENEEA. V shed 0 bases and J 4 bases; nucleotides not matched to a gene: 3. The length of the CDR3 is 15 residues. This chain's CDR3 is CASSLDRGGYNEQFF. DNA for the CDR3: TGTGCCAGCAGCTTAGATCGGGGAGGGTACAATGAGCAGTTCTTC.

The V gene is TRBV5-1, the J gene TRBJ1-6; no reliable D call. Trimming removed 6 bases from V and 5 bases from J, with 12 bases in between. The CDR3 is 14 amino acids. Germline V gives CDR1 SGHRS, CDR2 YFSETQ. In DNA form, the CDR3 reads TGCGCCAGCAAGAGGGCAAGGGATAATTCACCCCTCCACTTT. This sequence encodes CASKRARDNSPLHF.

The chain couples TRBV7-9 to TRBJ2-7; D is ambiguous. With 8 bases removed from V and 0 bases from J, the gap between germline ends came to 17 bases. This CDR3 spans 15 amino acids. The V gene's germline CDR1 is SEHNR and CDR2 FQNEAQ (reference sequence). CDR3 in amino acids: CASFENRANSYEQYF. The CDR3 DNA follows: TGTGCCAGCTTTGAAAACAGAGCCAACTCCTACGAGCAGTACTTC.

The chain recombines TRBV18 with TRBJ1-4, with 9 bases aligning to TRBD1. The germline V gene has CDR1 KGHSH and CDR2 LQKENI. The CDR3 runs 18 residues. Trimming removed 2 bases from V and 8 bases from J; junction bases left unmatched: 15. CDR3: CASSPKTGQGRIGEKLFF. The CDR3 nucleotides read TGTGCCAGCTCACCAAAGACGGGACAGGGACGGATAGGGGAAAAACTGTTTTTT.

The chain uses TRBV2 and TRBJ1-5; TRBD1 agrees at 9 bases. This CDR3 is 16 amino acids long. Germline values: CDR1 SNHLY, CDR2 FYNNEI. With V trimmed by 6 bases and J by 6 bases, 12 bases remained unmatched. The CDR3 protein is CASSQEGGQGRQPQHF. CDR3 sequence (DNA): TGTGCCAGCAGCCAAGAGGGGGGACAGGGACGTCAGCCCCAGCATTTT. Full variable domain (outside the CDR3, taken from reference TRBV2 and TRBJ1-5): EPEVTQTPSHQVTQMGQEVILRCVPISNHLYFYWYRQILGQKVEFLVSFYNNEISEKSEIFDDQFSVERPDGSNFTLKIRSTKLEDSAMYFCASSQEGGQGRQPQHFGDGTRLSIL.

This clone was detected a few times. The chain joins TRBV15 to TRBJ1-5; D is unresolved. The CDR3 runs 14 residues. V lost 6 bases and J lost 2, with 11 bases in between. Germline CDR1 LNHNV, CDR2 YYDKDF (reference sequence). The CDR3 region is CATRQTWGNQPQHF. The CDR3 bases are TGTGCCACCAGACAGACCTGGGGCAATCAGCCCCAGCATTTT. Looking up the rest from reference TRBV15 and TRBJ1-5 gives the full variable domain: DAMVIQNPRYQVTQFGKPVTLSCSQTLNHNVMYWYQQKSSQAPKLLFHYYDKDFNNEADTPDNFQSRRPNTSFCFLDIRSPGLGDTAMYLCATRQTWGNQPQHFGDGTRLSIL.

This clone was detected many times. The chain has TRBV4-1 and TRBJ2-1, with TRBD2 identical over 11 bases. The germline V gene has CDR1 MGHRA and CDR2 YSYEKL. The CDR3 runs to 16 residues. With 6 bases clipped from V and 6 bases from J, the junction kept 10 bases outside the gene matches. The CDR3 nucleotides read TGCGCCAGCAGGCGTACCGGGACTAGCGGTCTCAATGAGCAGTTCTTC. It is translated as CASRRTGTSGLNEQFF.

The chain is built from TRBV5-1 and TRBJ1-2; 8 nucleotides agree with TRBD1. The CDR3 is made up of 14 amino acids. With 4 bases clipped from V and 5 bases from J, the junction kept 7 bases outside the gene matches. The V gene's germline CDR1 is SGHRS and CDR2 YFSETQ. DNA of the CDR3: TGCGCCAGCAGCCCTGGACAGGGACTATATGGCTACACCTTC. This encodes CASSPGQGLYGYTF.

This chain links TRBV7-3 with TRBJ2-6; 7 nucleotides align to TRBD1. CDR1 is SGHTA and CDR2 is FQGTGA in the germline V gene. V trimming: 3 bases; J trimming: 2 bases; junction bases outside the gene matches: 7. This CDR3 spans 17 amino acids. This chain's CDR3 is CASSFGQALTGANVLTF. The CDR3 DNA sequence: TGTGCCAGCAGCTTCGGACAGGCCCTGACTGGGGCCAACGTCCTGACTTTC. Drawing the rest from reference TRBV7-3 and TRBJ2-6, the complete variable domain is GAGVSQTPSNKVTEKGKYVELRCDPISGHTALYWYRQSLGQGPEFLIYFQGTGAADDSGLPNDRFFAVRPEGSVSTLKIQRTERGDSAVYLCASSFGQALTGANVLTFGAGSRLTVL.

The chain uses TRBV7-8 and TRBJ2-3; D is uncertain. The V end lost 0 bases, the J end lost 3 bases, and 7 bases lay between the germline ends. From germline, CDR1 is SGHVS and CDR2 FQNEAQ. This CDR3 contains 14 residues. In DNA, the CDR3 is TGTGCCAGCAGCTTAGCGAGAATTACAGATACGCAGTATTTT. Translated, it gives CASSLARITDTQYF.

This clone has just a few counts. This chain links TRBV21-1 with TRBJ1-1. TRBV21-1 is flagged as a pseudogene. The CDR3 has 11 amino acids. The DNA for the CDR3 is TGTGCCAGCAGCCGACGACGGAGCCCTTTCTTT. This encodes CASSRRRSPFF.

V is TRBV29-1 and J is TRBJ1-2; D ambiguous. Per germline, CDR1 SQVTM and CDR2 ANQGSEA. V gave up 5 bases and J gave up 6 bases, with 7 bases separating them. The CDR3 consists of 10 residues. Here the CDR3 DNA reads TGCAGCGTTCTCAGCGATGGCTACACCTTC. This codes for CSVLSDGYTF.

This rearrangement joins TRBV28 to TRBJ2-1; 10 bases are shared with TRBD1. The CDR3 spans 13 residues. V lost 6 bases and J lost 14; bases outside the gene matches: 10. The germline V gene encodes CDR1 MDHEN and CDR2 SYDVKM. The CDR3 DNA follows: TGTGCCAGCAGGCAAGGCGGGACAGGGGCGGAGTTCTTC. Translating it yields CASRQGGTGAEFF.

Of note for this clone: Other DNA sequences from this sample encode an identical CDR3 as well. The chain employs TRBV7-2 and TRBJ2-2, with TRBD2 as a possible D gene (6 bases). Germline-derived CDR1 and CDR2 are SGHTA and FQGNSA. V lost 2 bases, J lost 3 bases, and 13 bases lay in between. The CDR3 totals 16 residues. Written as DNA, the CDR3 is TGTGCCAGCAGCTTAAACGGCCCGGGGGACACCGGGGAGCTGTTTTTT. It specifies CASSLNGPGDTGELFF.

The chain uses TRBV7-3 and TRBJ1-2, with D possibly TRBD1 on 5 matching bases. Germline V gives CDR1 SGHTA, CDR2 FQGTGA. CDR3 size: 14 residues. The germline V and J ends were trimmed by 0 bases and 2 bases, with 7 bases remaining between them. In DNA form, the CDR3 reads TGTGCCAGCAGCTTAACTCACAGGAACTATGGCTACACCTTC. Amino acids: CASSLTHRNYGYTF.

V is TRBV4-1 and J is TRBJ1-6; tentative D call: TRBD1 (5 bases). V was cut by 4 bases and J by 0 bases, with 19 bases left in between. This CDR3 has 19 residues. Germline CDR1 MGHRA, CDR2 YSYEKL. For the CDR3, the DNA is TGCGCCAGCAGCCTCTGGGGGGTTGAATCTAGCTCCTATAATTCACCCCTCCACTTT. It encodes CASSLWGVESSSYNSPLHF.